This paragraph reports one T cell receptor (beta chain). V lost 5 bases and J 3 bases, leaving 10 bases between the germline ends. CDR1 KGHDR and CDR2 SFDVKD come from the germline V gene. The CDR3 is 13 amino acids. Produced via immunoSEQ multiplex PCR; TCRdb's table is partial and in-frame only. This table holds about 150,000 clones, more than 85% found once. The sample is drawn from a study of control samples from healthy donors and cancer patients. The specimen sequenced was blood. The sequence derives from a woman aged 25 to 45 in good health. The chain employs TRBV24-1 and TRBJ2-7; D gene unclear. CDR3 residues: CATSVKDYYEQYF. CDR3 nucleotide sequence: TGTGCCACCAGTGTCAAGGATTACTACGAGCAGTACTTC.